Shown below are 32 T cell receptor beta chains from a single sample sequenced in a study of human T cells and chemical hapten exposure. Via MiXCR, TCRdb re-called the RACE reads, giving one row per CDR3 protein. The table shows some 93,000 distinct CDR3 sequences, with about 8.7% occurring only once. Time point here: healthy volunteer bleed at 2 weeks. The total RNA was obtained from whole blood that was not fractionated. What was sequenced was whole blood. The receptor set was obtained from a female donor in good health. Some clones in this sample may be carry-over from other donors' samples.

This clonotype was found a few times. The chain is built from TRBV28 and TRBJ1-1, with D maybe TRBD1 (6 bases). V lost 5 bases, J lost 0 bases, and 13 bases lay in between. The germline V gene encodes CDR1 MDHEN and CDR2 SYDVKM. This CDR3 has 15 residues. The CDR3 coding sequence is TGTGCCAGCAGTGGGACCGGGGACATGAACACTGAAGCTTTCTTT. It codes for CASSGTGDMNTEAFF.

This clonotype was picked up many times. The V call is TRBV5-1, the J call TRBJ1-2; 7 bases align to TRBD1. V shed 4 bases, J shed 6 bases, and the junction held 12 bases outside the gene matches. CDR1 SGHRS and CDR2 YFSETQ come from the germline V gene. The CDR3 is 15 residues long. This CDR3 is CASSIRGDSLNGYTF. CDR3 sequence (DNA): TGCGCCAGCAGCATACGCGGGGACAGTTTAAATGGCTACACCTTC. Full variable domain (remainder filled in from reference TRBV5-1 and TRBJ1-2): KAGVTQTPRYLIKTRGQQVTLSCSPISGHRSVSWYQQTPGQGLQFLFEYFSETQRNKGNFPGRFSGRQFSNSRSEMNVSTLELGDSALYLCASSIRGDSLNGYTFGSGTRLTVV.

This rearrangement joins TRBV3-1 to TRBJ2-7; the D gene could be TRBD1 or TRBD2 (5 bases each). The V end lost 5 bases, the J end lost 4 bases, and 15 bases lay between the germline ends. The germline CDR1 and CDR2 sequences are LGHDT and YNNKEL (reference sequence). This CDR3 has 14 residues. The DNA for the CDR3 is TGTGCCAGCAGCTACGGGACCACCCAGTACGAGCAGTACTTC. Its translation is CASSYGTTQYEQYF.

This chain joins TRBV2 and TRBJ1-4, with D uncertain. Germline loops: CDR1 SNHLY, CDR2 FYNNEI. CDR3 size: 13 residues. The V end lost 6 bases, the J end lost 10 bases, and 15 bases lay between the germline ends. CDR3 amino acids: CASRRETPGKLFF. CDR3 in DNA: TGTGCCAGCAGGAGAGAAACCCCGGGAAAACTGTTTTTT.

The table lists this clonotype with a few counts. The gene calls are TRBV19 and TRBJ2-7, with 9 nucleotides matching TRBD1. V shed 3 bases, J shed 3 bases, and the junction held 6 bases outside the gene matches. Germline assignment: CDR1 LNHDA and CDR2 SQIVND (reference sequence). This CDR3 has 15 residues. CDR3: CASSIFGDRVYEQYF. DNA for the CDR3: TGTGCCAGTAGTATTTTTGGGGACAGGGTCTACGAGCAGTACTTC.

This clonotype was observed many times. The CDR3 spells CASSQVQGINEKLFF. In DNA form, the CDR3 reads TGTGCCAGCAGCCAAGTACAGGGGATTAATGAAAAACTGTTTTTT. This rearrangement joins TRBV3-1 to TRBJ1-4; TRBD1 matches at 7 bases. Germline assignment: CDR1 LGHDT and CDR2 YNNKEL (reference sequence). CDR3 length: 15 amino acids. Losses at the gene ends were 1 base for V and 4 bases for J; bases not matched to a gene: 3. The full variable domain, its missing parts supplied by reference TRBV3-1 and TRBJ1-4, is DTAVSQTPKYLVTQMGNDKSIKCEQNLGHDTMYWYKQDSKKFLKIMFSYNNKELIINETVPNRFSPKSPDKAHLNLHINSLELGDSAVYFCASSQVQGINEKLFFGSGTQLSVL.

This clonotype was counted ten times or more. The rearrangement joins TRBV7-3 to TRBJ1-1, with D possibly matching TRBD1 (5 bases). The germline CDR1 and CDR2 sequences are SGHTA and FQGTGA. The CDR3 spans 14 residues. V dropped 2 bases and J dropped 2 bases, with 9 bases sitting between them. The CDR3 coding sequence is TGTGCCAGCAGCTTAGGAACAGGTAACACTGAAGCTTTCTTT. It translates to CASSLGTGNTEAFF.

This clonotype was detected many times. The chain links TRBV12-3 or TRBV12-4 to TRBJ2-3, with D tentatively TRBD1 (6 bases). V was shortened by 5 bases and J by 1 base, with 10 bases between the two germline ends. This CDR3 spans 14 amino acids. CDR3 amino acids: CASSPRQGTDTQYF. The DNA for the CDR3 is TGTGCCAGCAGTCCTCGACAGGGCACAGATACGCAGTATTTT.

This clonotype was picked up many times. The J gene is TRBJ2-1, the V gene TRBV7-9; D possibly corresponds to TRBD2 (5 bases). The CDR3 totals 15 residues. Trimming pared 5 bases from V and 0 bases from J, leaving 11 bases between. Germline V gene data show CDR1 as SEHNR and CDR2 as FQNEAQ (reference sequence). The CDR3 is CASSASWSSYNEQFF. In DNA form, the CDR3 reads TGTGCCAGCAGCGCTAGCTGGAGCTCCTACAATGAGCAGTTCTTC.

The CDR3 bases are TGTGCCACCAGCAGATCACGGGGAAGTTCAGATACGCAGTATTTT. Translating it yields CATSRSRGSSDTQYF. The V and J genes are TRBV15 and TRBJ2-3, with D perhaps TRBD2 (5 bases). Germline V lookup: CDR1 LNHNV, CDR2 YYDKDF (reference sequence). Trimming took 2 bases from V and 4 from J, leaving 13 bases between them. There are 15 residues in the CDR3.

This clonotype was found a few times. In DNA form, the CDR3 reads TGTGCCAGCAGCTCCCTAGCGGGATACACCGGGGAGCTGTTTTTT. Amino acids: CASSSLAGYTGELFF. The chain combines TRBV7-9 with TRBJ2-2, with TRBD2 matching 9 bases. Per germline, CDR1 SEHNR and CDR2 FQNEAQ (reference sequence). V gave up 4 bases and J gave up 3 bases; unmatched junction bases: 3. CDR3 size: 15 residues.

There are a few counts of this clonotype. The V call is TRBV7-2, the J call TRBJ1-2; TRBD1 matches 9 bases. The V gene end was trimmed by 5 bases and the J gene end by 5 bases; junction bases not matched to a gene: 6. Germline V lookup: CDR1 SGHTA, CDR2 FQGNSA. This CDR3 has 14 residues. The CDR3 reads CASSPGTGWYGYTF. The CDR3 nucleotides are TGTGCCAGCAGCCCCGGGACAGGGTGGTATGGCTACACCTTC.

Here the CDR3 reads CATSPSNYGYTF. The CDR3 nucleotides read TGTGCCACCAGTCCGTCCAACTATGGCTACACCTTC. The V call is TRBV24-1, the J call TRBJ1-2; D gene ambiguous. The V and J ends lost 6 bases and 2 bases respectively, with 6 bases between them. The CDR3 runs to 12 residues. Germline V lookup: CDR1 KGHDR, CDR2 SFDVKD.

Many counts were recorded for this clonotype. The chain links TRBV12-3 or TRBV12-4 to TRBJ1-5; D is unclear. Trimming pared 5 bases from V and 1 base from J, leaving 9 bases between. The CDR3 contains 14 residues. CDR3 loop: CASSDPNSNQPQHF. CDR3 sequence (DNA): TGTGCCAGCAGTGATCCTAACAGCAATCAGCCCCAGCATTTT.

This clonotype was picked up a small number of times. The chain recombines TRBV14 with TRBJ2-5; no firm D call. The germline V gene has CDR1 SGHDN and CDR2 FVKESK. This CDR3 has 14 residues. V was clipped by 0 bases and J by 4 bases, with 9 bases between them. CDR3 in DNA: TGTGCCAGCAGCCAAGATTCTATTAGAGAGACCCAGTACTTC. As protein: CASSQDSIRETQYF.

The rearrangement uses TRBV7-2 and TRBJ2-7, with 10 bases fitting TRBD2. With V trimmed by 3 bases and J by 0 bases, 2 bases remained unmatched. Looked up from germline, CDR1 is SGHTA and CDR2 is FQGNSA. This CDR3 has 15 residues. CDR3: CASSFASGSSYEQYF. The CDR3 DNA follows: TGTGCCAGCAGCTTCGCTAGCGGGAGCTCCTACGAGCAGTACTTC.

This clonotype was recorded at least ten times. The chain links TRBV7-9 to TRBJ1-2; D remains unclear. Per germline, CDR1 SEHNR and CDR2 FQNEAQ (reference sequence). The V end lost 3 bases, the J end lost 5 bases, and 10 bases lay between the germline ends. This CDR3 has 13 residues. CDR3 sequence: CASSLELRYGYTF. CDR3 DNA sequence: TGTGCCAGCAGCTTGGAGTTGCGGTATGGCTACACCTTC.

A note on this clonotype: One end of the junction fails to match germline, which may point to a read error. The chain employs TRBV6-5 and TRBJ2-6; D is tentatively TRBD1 or TRBD2 (5 bases each). The CDR3 is made up of 13 amino acids. The germline V gene has CDR1 MNHEY and CDR2 SVGAGI. CDR3 coding DNA: TGTGCCACGCAGGGAGCTGGGGCCAACGCCCTGACTTTC. It is translated as CATQGAGANALTF.

This clonotype was observed a few times. DNA for the CDR3: TGTGCCAGCAGTTTAACCGGGACTAGAAGTGAGCAGTTCTTC. Translated: CASSLTGTRSEQFF. The V and J genes are TRBV12-3 or TRBV12-4 and TRBJ2-1, with 8 bases matching TRBD2. Trimming took 2 bases from V and 9 from J; bases not matched to a gene: 6. The CDR3 sequence is 14 residues long.

This clonotype was picked up a small number of times. The genes are TRBV2 and TRBJ1-5; D is unresolved. Germline V gives CDR1 SNHLY, CDR2 FYNNEI. This CDR3 contains 14 residues. V shed 6 bases and J shed 0 bases, with 9 bases lying between them. The CDR3 spells CASRRYYSNQPQHF. The CDR3 DNA follows: TGTGCCAGCAGGAGATACTATAGCAATCAGCCCCAGCATTTT.

J is TRBJ1-1 and V is TRBV5-5; no reliable D call. The V gene lost 3 bases and the J gene lost 4 bases, with 10 bases spanning the gap. The length of the CDR3 is 13 residues. Per the germline V gene, CDR1 is SGHKS and CDR2 is YYEKEE (reference sequence). CDR3 region: CASSYIWITEAFF. CDR3 nucleotides: TGTGCCAGCAGCTATATTTGGATCACTGAAGCTTTCTTT.

The CDR3 DNA reads TGTGCCAGCAGCTCGGGGGGATCAGTTTCCCTCGAGCAGTACTTC. Residues: CASSSGGSVSLEQYF. This rearrangement joins TRBV5-5 to TRBJ2-7; 7 positions agree with TRBD2. CDR1 is SGHKS, CDR2 YYEKEE, per germline (reference sequence). CDR3 size: 15 residues. V lost 3 bases to trimming and J lost 6 bases; unmatched junction nucleotides: 12.

The rearrangement uses TRBV6-6 and TRBJ1-6, with TRBD1 identical over 7 bases. The CDR3 spans 15 residues. V lost 5 bases, J lost 7 bases, and 8 bases stayed unmatched. The V gene's germline CDR1 is MNHNY and CDR2 SVGAGI (reference sequence). CDR3 loop: CASSNRQGSNSPLHF. CDR3 sequence (DNA): TGTGCCAGCAGTAATAGACAGGGCTCAAATTCACCCCTCCACTTT.

The chain recombines TRBV10-3 with TRBJ2-7; D is perhaps TRBD2 (6 bases). The germline gives CDR1 ENHRY, CDR2 SYGVKD. The CDR3 spans 15 residues. V lost 6 bases, J lost 6 bases, and 21 bases lay in between. CDR3 DNA sequence: TGTGCCATCAGCCCGCGGGACTCCTCCCTGGGCGAGCAGTACTTC. Amino acid sequence: CAISPRDSSLGEQYF.

This clonotype was observed at least ten times. This chain connects TRBV6-2 or TRBV6-3 to TRBJ2-7; D tentatively fits TRBD1 or TRBD2 (5 bases each). CDR1 MNHEY and CDR2 SVGEGT come from the germline V gene. The germline V and J ends were trimmed by 8 bases and 2 bases, with 13 bases remaining between them. This CDR3 region has 13 residues. The CDR3, as DNA: TGTGCCAGCGGGACCGCCAACGCCTACGAGCAGTACTTC. As protein: CASGTANAYEQYF.

In this sample, this clonotype turned up many times. The gene calls are TRBV5-1 and TRBJ2-1, with 11 nucleotides matching TRBD2. Germline CDR1 SGHRS, CDR2 YFSETQ. After removal of 2 bases from V and 10 bases from J, the junction contained 11 bases not matched to a gene. The CDR3 loop spans 16 amino acids. CDR3 in amino acids: CASSLGPLAGAGEQFF. In DNA form, the CDR3 reads TGCGCCAGCAGCTTAGGGCCACTAGCGGGAGCGGGGGAGCAGTTCTTC.

The chain uses TRBV5-5 and TRBJ2-7; a weak D match, TRBD2 (5 bases). V was clipped by 6 bases and J by 5 bases, with 24 bases between them. CDR1 and CDR2 (germline): SGHKS, YYEKEE (reference sequence). The CDR3 is 16 amino acids. This chain's CDR3 is CASTHLSETITHEQYF. In nucleotides, the CDR3 is TGTGCCAGCACCCACCTCTCCGAGACTATCACCCACGAGCAGTACTTC. Variable domain in full (rest from reference TRBV5-5 and TRBJ2-7): DAGVTQSPTHLIKTRGQQVTLRCSPISGHKSVSWYQQVLGQGPQFIFQYYEKEERGRGNFPDRFSARQFPNYSSELNVNALLLGDSALYLCASTHLSETITHEQYFGPGTRLTVT.

This clonotype has just a few counts. The gene calls are TRBV6-2 or TRBV6-3 and TRBJ1-5; D not resolved. Trimming took 0 bases from V and 7 from J, leaving 16 bases between them. The CDR3 length is 16 residues. Per germline, CDR1 MNHEY and CDR2 SVGEGT. The chain's CDR3 is CASSYSTSRGQQPQHF. Written as DNA, the CDR3 is TGTGCCAGCAGTTACTCGACTAGCCGGGGTCAACAGCCCCAGCATTTT.

This clonotype was seen many times. The chain's CDR3 is CASSQGVGPTGELFF. CDR3 nucleotides: TGTGCCAGCAGCCAAGGGGTAGGCCCCACCGGGGAGCTGTTTTTT. The chain uses TRBV3-1 and TRBJ2-2; unclear D gene. V dropped 1 base and J dropped 4 bases, with 10 bases sitting between them. Germline V gene data show CDR1 as LGHDT and CDR2 as YNNKEL (reference sequence). The CDR3 runs 15 residues. The variable domain in full, completed from reference TRBV3-1 and TRBJ2-2, reads DTAVSQTPKYLVTQMGNDKSIKCEQNLGHDTMYWYKQDSKKFLKIMFSYNNKELIINETVPNRFSPKSPDKAHLNLHINSLELGDSAVYFCASSQGVGPTGELFFGEGSRLTVL.

Many counts were recorded for this clonotype. The V call is TRBV10-3, the J call TRBJ1-1; D gene uncertain. V was trimmed by 2 bases and J by 0 bases, leaving 4 bases between them. The CDR3 length is 13 residues. Germline lookup yields CDR1 ENHRY and CDR2 SYGVKD. The CDR3 bases are TGTGCCATCAGTGAGAAGGTGAACACTGAAGCTTTCTTT. Protein sequence: CAISEKVNTEAFF.

This clonotype was detected only a few times. This sequence joins TRBV30 and TRBJ2-7, with 7 bases matching TRBD2. CDR3 length: 18 amino acids. The V and J ends lost 0 bases and 1 base, in that order; junction bases with no gene match: 15. Germline V CDR1 and CDR2: GTSNPN, SVGIG (reference sequence). The DNA of the CDR3 is TGTGCCTGGAGTGTACTGGTTGGGCCTAGGACTAGTTCCTACGAGCAGTACTTC. Residues: CAWSVLVGPRTSSYEQYF.

This clonotype was found a few times. CDR3 DNA: TGTGCCACCAGTGAGACTAGCGCCTACAATGAGCAGTTCTTC. Translated: CATSETSAYNEQFF. The chain carries TRBV24-1 and TRBJ2-1; 8 bases match TRBD2. Germline V lookup: CDR1 KGHDR, CDR2 SFDVKD. J gave up 2 bases and V 4 bases, and 0 bases lay outside the gene matches. The CDR3 spans 14 residues.